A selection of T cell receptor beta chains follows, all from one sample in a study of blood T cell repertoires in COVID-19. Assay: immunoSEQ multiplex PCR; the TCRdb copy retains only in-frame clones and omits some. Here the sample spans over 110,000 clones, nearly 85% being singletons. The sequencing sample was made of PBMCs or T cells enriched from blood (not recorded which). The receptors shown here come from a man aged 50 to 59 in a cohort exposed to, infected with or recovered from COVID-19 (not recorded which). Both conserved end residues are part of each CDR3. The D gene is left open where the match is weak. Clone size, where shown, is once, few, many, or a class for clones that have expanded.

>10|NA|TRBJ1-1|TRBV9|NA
TGTGCCAGCAGCGTAGTAGCGGCTTTCTTT
CASSVVAAFF
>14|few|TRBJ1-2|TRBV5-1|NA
TGCGCCAGCAGCTTGGCCGTACAGGGCTATGGCTACACCTTC
CASSLAVQGYGYTF
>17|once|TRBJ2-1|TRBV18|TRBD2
TGTGCCAGCTCCCTCAGGACTAGCGGGACTCTCTACAATGAGCAGTTCTTC
CASSLRTSGTLYNEQFF
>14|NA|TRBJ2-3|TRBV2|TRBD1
TGTGCCAGCAGTATAGACAGGGGGCCAGATACGCAGTATTTT
CASSIDRGPDTQYF
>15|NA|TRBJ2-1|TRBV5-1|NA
TGCGCCAGCAGCGCTCCGGGGAGCTCCTACAATGAGCAGTTCTTC
CASSAPGSSYNEQFF
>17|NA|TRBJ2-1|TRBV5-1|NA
TGCGCCAGCAGCTTGGGCGGTAGCTTGAGCTCCTACAATGAGCAGTTCTTC
CASSLGGSLSSYNEQFF
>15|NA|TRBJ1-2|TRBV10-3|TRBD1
TGTGCCATCAGTGAGTCGCACAGGGGGTGGCATGGCTACACCTTC
CAISESHRGWHGYTF
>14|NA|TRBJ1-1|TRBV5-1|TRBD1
TGCGCCAGCAGGACAGGGGCAATGAACACTGAAGCTTTCTTT
CASRTGAMNTEAFF
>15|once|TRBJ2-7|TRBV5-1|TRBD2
TGCGCCAGCAGCTTGGTGAGCGGGGGGGCGGAAGAGCAGTACTTC
CASSLVSGGAEEQYF
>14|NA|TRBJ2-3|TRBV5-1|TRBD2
TGCGCCAGCAGCTTAGCGGGAGCAAGAGATACGCAGTATTTT
CASSLAGARDTQYF
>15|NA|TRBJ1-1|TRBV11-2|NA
TGTGCCAGCAGCTTAGGTCCAGGTATGAACACTGAAGCTTTCTTT
CASSLGPGMNTEAFF
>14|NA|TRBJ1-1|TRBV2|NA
TGTGCCAGCAGTGAATCGCACATGAACACTGAAGCTTTCTTT
CASSESHMNTEAFF
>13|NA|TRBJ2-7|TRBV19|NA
TGTGCCAGTAGTATAAGTCGGGGCTACGAGCAGTACTTC
CASSISRGYEQYF
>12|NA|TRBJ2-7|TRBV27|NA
TGTGCCAGCAGCCCCAGGAGGGACGAGCAGTACTTC
CASSPRRDEQYF
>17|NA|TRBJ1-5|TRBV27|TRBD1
TGTGCCAGCAGTCCCACCCTGGGACAGGGCGGCAATCAGCCCCAGCATTTT
CASSPTLGQGGNQPQHF
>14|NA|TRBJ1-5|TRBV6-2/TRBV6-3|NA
TGTGCCAGCAGTAAGGGGTATAGCAATCAGCCCCAGCATTTT
CASSKGYSNQPQHF
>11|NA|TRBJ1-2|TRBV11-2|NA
TGTGCCAGCAGCCGGGGGGTTGGCTACACCTTC
CASSRGVGYTF
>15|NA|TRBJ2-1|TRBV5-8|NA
TGTGCCAGCAGCCGTGGACAGAGCTCCTACAATGAGCAGTTCTTC
CASSRGQSSYNEQFF
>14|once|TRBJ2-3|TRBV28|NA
TGTGCCAGCAGTTTCCGGCAGGGGACCGATACGCAGTATTTT
CASSFRQGTDTQYF
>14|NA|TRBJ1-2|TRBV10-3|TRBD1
TGTGCCATCAGTGACCTGACAGGGAACTATGGCTACACCTTC
CAISDLTGNYGYTF
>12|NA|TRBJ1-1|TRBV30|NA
TGTGCCTGGAGTCCAACGGACAGAGAAGCTTTCTTT
CAWSPTDREAFF
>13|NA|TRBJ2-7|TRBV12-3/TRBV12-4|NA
TGTGCCAGCAGGGACAGATCCTCCTACGAGCAGTACTTC
CASRDRSSYEQYF
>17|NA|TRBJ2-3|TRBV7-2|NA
TGTGCCAGCAGCTTAGCTCGGCTCCGAGCGGGCACAGATACGCAGTATTTT
CASSLARLRAGTDTQYF
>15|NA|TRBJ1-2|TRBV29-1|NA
TGCAGCGTTGGGATAGGAGGGCGCCTTGTTGAAGGCTACACCTTC
CSVGIGGRLVEGYTF
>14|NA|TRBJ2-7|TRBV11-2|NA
TGTGCCAGCAGCTTGGGGCCGAATAGCTACGAGCAGTACTTC
CASSLGPNSYEQYF
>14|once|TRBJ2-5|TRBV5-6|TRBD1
TGTGCCAGCAGCTTGGCAGGGGGCCGAGAGACCCAGTACTTC
CASSLAGGRETQYF
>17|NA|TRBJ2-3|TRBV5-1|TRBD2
TGCGCCAGCAGCTTGGATTCTAGCGGGGGGGCAGAGGATACGCAGTATTTT
CASSLDSSGGAEDTQYF
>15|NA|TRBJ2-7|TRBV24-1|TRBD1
TGTGCCACCAGTGATTCGAGGACAGGCTTCTACGAGCAGTACTTC
CATSDSRTGFYEQYF
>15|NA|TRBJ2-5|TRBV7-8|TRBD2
TGTGCCAGCAGCTTACCGGGACTAGCGGAAGAGACCCAGTACTTC
CASSLPGLAEETQYF
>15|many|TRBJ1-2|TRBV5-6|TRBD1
TGTGCCAGCAGCTTGGTGGGGTCGGGACAGACGACTGCCACCTTC
CASSLVGSGQTTATF
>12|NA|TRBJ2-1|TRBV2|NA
TGTGCCAGCCTGAGCGTTAACAATGAGCAGTTCTTC
CASLSVNNEQFF
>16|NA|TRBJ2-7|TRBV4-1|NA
TGCGCCAGCAGCCAAGACCCCCTGGGACTCTCCTACGAGCAGTACTTC
CASSQDPLGLSYEQYF
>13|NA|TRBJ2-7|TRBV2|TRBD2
TGTGCTAGCGCGGGAGAGCTGGGGTACGAGCAGTACTTC
CASAGELGYEQYF
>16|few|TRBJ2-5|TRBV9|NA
TGTGCCAGCAGCGTAGGACAGGCCGTATCCCATGGGACCCAGTACTTC
CASSVGQAVSHGTQYF
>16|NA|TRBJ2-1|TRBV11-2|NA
TGTGCCAGCAGCTTAGAAAGCCTGAGCTCCTACAATGAGCAGTTCTTC
CASSLESLSSYNEQFF
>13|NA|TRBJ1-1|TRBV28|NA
TGTGCCAGCAGTTCTACAGGATACACTGAAGCTTTCTTT
CASSSTGYTEAFF
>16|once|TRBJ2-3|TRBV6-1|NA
TGTGCCAGCAGTGACCGGTCTAGTTCGGGCACAGATACGCAGTATTTT
CASSDRSSSGTDTQYF
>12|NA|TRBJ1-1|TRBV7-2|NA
TGTGCCAGTCACCGGAGGGAGGGGCGGGCTTTCTTT
CASHRREGRAFF
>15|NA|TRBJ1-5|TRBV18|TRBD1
TGTGCCAGCTCACCACCAGGGGGCGAAGGCCAGCCCCAGCATTTT
CASSPPGGEGQPQHF
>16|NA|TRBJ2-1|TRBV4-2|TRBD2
TGTGCCAGCAGCCTACACCCGGGACTAGCTTACAATGAGCAGTTCTTC
CASSLHPGLAYNEQFF
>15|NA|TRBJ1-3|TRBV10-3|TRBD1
TGTGCCATCAGTAGCGACAGGGGCTCTGGAAACACCATATATTTT
CAISSDRGSGNTIYF
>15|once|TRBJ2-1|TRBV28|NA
TGTGCCAGCAGGGAGGGTGGGGGAGCCTACAATGAGCAGTTCTTC
CASREGGGAYNEQFF
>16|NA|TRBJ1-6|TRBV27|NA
TGTGCCAGCAGTTTGGTGGGGGGACTTGGGGATTCACCCCTCCACTTT
CASSLVGGLGDSPLHF
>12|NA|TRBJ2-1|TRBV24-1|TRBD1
TGTGCCACCAGGGACAGGGACTATGAGCAGTTCTTC
CATRDRDYEQFF
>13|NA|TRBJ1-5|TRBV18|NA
TGTGCCAGCTCACAGGGAGCGGGACAGCCCCAGCATTTT
CASSQGAGQPQHF
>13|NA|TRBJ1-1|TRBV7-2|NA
TGTGCCAGCAGCTTAGACGGGGTAACTGAAGCTTTCTTT
CASSLDGVTEAFF
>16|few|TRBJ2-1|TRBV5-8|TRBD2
TGTGCCAGCAGCCTCGGGACTAGCCGAAAATACAATGAGCAGTTCTTC
CASSLGTSRKYNEQFF
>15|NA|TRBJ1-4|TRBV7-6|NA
TGTGCCAGCAGCTTAGGTGGACAGCAAAATGAAAAACTGTTTTTT
CASSLGGQQNEKLFF
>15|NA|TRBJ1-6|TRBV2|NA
TGTGCCAGCAGTAATAACGTCCAGTCTAATTCACCCCTCCACTTT
CASSNNVQSNSPLHF
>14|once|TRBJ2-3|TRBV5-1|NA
TGCGCCAGCAGCGGGCAGGGTATGACAGATACGCAGTATTTT
CASSGQGMTDTQYF
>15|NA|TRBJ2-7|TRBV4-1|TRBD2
TGCGCCAGCAGCCATCTAGCGGGGAGCTCCTACGAGCAGTACTTC
CASSHLAGSSYEQYF
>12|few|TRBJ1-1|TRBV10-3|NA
TGTGCCATCAGCACAGTGGACACTGAAGCTTTCTTT
CAISTVDTEAFF
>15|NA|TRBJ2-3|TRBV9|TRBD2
TGTGCCAGCAGCGGAACTAGCGGGAACACAGATACGCAGTATTTT
CASSGTSGNTDTQYF
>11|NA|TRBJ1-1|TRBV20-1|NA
TGCAGTGCTTGGGGCAACACTGAAGCTTTCTTT
CSAWGNTEAFF